This TCR beta chain is from a study of siplizumab effects on memory and regulatory T cells. Whole-study results and caveats: Naive T cells looked more diverse than memory cells, and they looked like major contributors to the alloresponse. Unstimulated subsets accounted for the mapping of only a minor share of the clones that were alloreactive. The authors could not assign a naive or memory phenotype to roughly 75-95% of proliferating CD4+ or CD8+ clones. Sequences that were alloreactive and traceable to unstimulated CD4+ memory cells were significantly reduced by siplizumab.

For this clone: Its cognate antigen is unknown.

Profiled with immunoSEQ multiplex PCR; TCRdb holds only in-frame clones, not every one. The sample lists over 100,000 clones, about 94% occurring once. CDR3 length equals 14 residues. Germline V gene sequence: CDR1 MNHEY, CDR2 SMNVEV (reference sequence). The sequenced material came from Tregs sorted from blood. This chain connects TRBV27 to TRBJ2-5; 9 bases map to TRBD2. The assigned J gene may be wrong: the sequence end matches TRBJ2-7 better. The clonotype comes from a human donor in good health. CDR3 sequence reads: CATKDSGSIYEQYF. The CDR3 region has the DNA TGTGCCACCAAAGATAGCGGGAGTATCTACGAGCAGTACTTC.